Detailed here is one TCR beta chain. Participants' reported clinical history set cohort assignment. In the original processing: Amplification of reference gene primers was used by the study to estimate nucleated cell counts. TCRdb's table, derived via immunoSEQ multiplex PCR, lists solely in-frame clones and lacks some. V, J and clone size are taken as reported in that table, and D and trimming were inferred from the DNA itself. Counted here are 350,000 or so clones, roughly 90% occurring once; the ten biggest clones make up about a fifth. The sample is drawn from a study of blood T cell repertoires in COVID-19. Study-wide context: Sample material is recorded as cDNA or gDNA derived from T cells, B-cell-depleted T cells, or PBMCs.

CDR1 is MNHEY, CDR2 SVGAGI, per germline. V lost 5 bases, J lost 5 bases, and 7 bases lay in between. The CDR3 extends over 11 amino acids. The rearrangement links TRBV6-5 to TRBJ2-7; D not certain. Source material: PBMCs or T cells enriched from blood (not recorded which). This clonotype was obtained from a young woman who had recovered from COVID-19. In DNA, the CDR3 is TGTGCCAGCAGTACGGTGGACGAGCAGTACTTC. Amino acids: CASSTVDEQYF.